This T cell receptor beta chain emerged from a study of blood T cell repertoires in COVID-19. Study-wide context: Samples representing acute and convalescent COVID-19 were sourced from the United States, Italy and Spain. In each case, the material was cDNA or gDNA derived from T cells, B-cell-depleted T cells, or PBMCs.

The CDR3 runs to 19 residues. Germline lookup yields CDR1 SNHLY and CDR2 FYNNEI. V lost 6 bases, J lost 4 bases, and 19 bases stayed unmatched. The Seattle patients, enrolled during active infection, were followed longitudinally. Per the authors' pipeline: The authors estimated nucleated cell counts from reference gene primer amplification. Sequenced by immunoSEQ multiplex PCR; TCRdb stores in-frame clones only, minus some. Clonal size and the V and J genes are those of that table, whereas D and trimming came from the DNA. The sample lists 100,000 to 150,000 clones; about 89% were seen once. This chain links TRBV2 with TRBJ2-1, with 9 nucleotides matching TRBD2. This receptor was identified in a woman aged 65 to 85 with COVID-19, enrolled during active disease. The sample consisted of peripheral blood. This CDR3 is CASSRRTTAGGYTYNEQFF. The CDR3, as DNA: TGTGCCAGCAGCCGGAGGACCACAGCGGGGGGCTACACTTACAATGAGCAGTTCTTC.